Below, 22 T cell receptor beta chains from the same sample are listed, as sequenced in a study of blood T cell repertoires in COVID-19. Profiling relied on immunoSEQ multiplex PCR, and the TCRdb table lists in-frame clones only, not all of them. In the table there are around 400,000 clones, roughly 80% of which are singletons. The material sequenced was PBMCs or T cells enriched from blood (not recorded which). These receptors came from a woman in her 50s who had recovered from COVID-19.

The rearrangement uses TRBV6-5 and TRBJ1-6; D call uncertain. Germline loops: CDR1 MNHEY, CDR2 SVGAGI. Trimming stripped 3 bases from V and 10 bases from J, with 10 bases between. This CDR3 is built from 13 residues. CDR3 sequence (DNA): TGTGCCAGCAGTTATACGGTGATCTCACCCCTCCACTTT. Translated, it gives CASSYTVISPLHF.

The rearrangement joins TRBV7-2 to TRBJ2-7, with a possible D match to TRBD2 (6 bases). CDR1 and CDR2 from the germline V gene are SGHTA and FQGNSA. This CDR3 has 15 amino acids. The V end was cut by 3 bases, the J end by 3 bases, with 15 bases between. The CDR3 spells CASSLGGNVDYEQYF. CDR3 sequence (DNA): TGTGCCAGCAGCTTGGGCGGGAACGTGGACTACGAGCAGTACTTC.

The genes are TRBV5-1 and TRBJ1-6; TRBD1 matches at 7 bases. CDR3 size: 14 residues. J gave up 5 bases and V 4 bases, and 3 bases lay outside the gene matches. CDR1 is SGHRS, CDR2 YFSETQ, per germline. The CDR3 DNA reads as TGCGCCAGCAGCCCGGGACAGAATAATTCACCCCTCCACTTT. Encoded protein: CASSPGQNNSPLHF.

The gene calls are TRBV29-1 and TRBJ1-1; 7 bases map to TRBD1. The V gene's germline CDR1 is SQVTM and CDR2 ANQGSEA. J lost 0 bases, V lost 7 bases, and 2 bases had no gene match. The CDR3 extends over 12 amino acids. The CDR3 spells CSGGTVNTEAFF. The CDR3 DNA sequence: TGCAGCGGCGGGACAGTGAACACTGAAGCTTTCTTT.

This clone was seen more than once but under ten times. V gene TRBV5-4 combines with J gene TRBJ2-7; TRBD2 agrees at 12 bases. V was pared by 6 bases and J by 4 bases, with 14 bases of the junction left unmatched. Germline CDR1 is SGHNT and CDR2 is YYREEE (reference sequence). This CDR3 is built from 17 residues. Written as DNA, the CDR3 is TGTGCCAGCACTCTGTACTCTAGCGGGAGGGCCGGGTACGAGCAGTACTTC. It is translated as CASTLYSSGRAGYEQYF.

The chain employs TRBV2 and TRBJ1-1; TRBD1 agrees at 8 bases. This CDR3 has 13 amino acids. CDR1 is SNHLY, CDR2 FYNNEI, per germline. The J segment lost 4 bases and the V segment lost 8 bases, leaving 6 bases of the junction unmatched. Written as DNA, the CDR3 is TGTGCCAGCGGACAGGGAGGGGGCACTGAAGCTTTCTTT. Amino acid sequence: CASGQGGGTEAFF.

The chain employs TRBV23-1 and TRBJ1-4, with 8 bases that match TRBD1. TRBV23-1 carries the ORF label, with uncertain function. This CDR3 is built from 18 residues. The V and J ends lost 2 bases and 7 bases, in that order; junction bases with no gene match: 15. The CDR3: CASSQGWPGGDHTEKLFF. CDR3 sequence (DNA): TGCGCCAGCAGTCAAGGGTGGCCAGGGGGCGACCATACTGAAAAACTGTTTTTT.

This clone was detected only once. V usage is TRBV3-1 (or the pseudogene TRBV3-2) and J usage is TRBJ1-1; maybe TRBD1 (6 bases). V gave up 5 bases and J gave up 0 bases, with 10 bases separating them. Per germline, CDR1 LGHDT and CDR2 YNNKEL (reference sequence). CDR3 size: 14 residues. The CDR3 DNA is TGTGCCAGCAGCACCGGGACACTGAACACTGAAGCTTTCTTT. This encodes CASSTGTLNTEAFF.

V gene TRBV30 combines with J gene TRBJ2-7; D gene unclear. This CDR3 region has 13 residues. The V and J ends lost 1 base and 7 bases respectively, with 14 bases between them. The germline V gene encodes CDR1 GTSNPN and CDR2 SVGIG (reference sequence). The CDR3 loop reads CAWSDARPWEQYF. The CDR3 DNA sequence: TGTGCCTGGAGTGACGCTAGACCGTGGGAGCAGTACTTC. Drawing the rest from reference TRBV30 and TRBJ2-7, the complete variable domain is SQTIHQWPATLVQPVGSPLSLECTVEGTSNPNLYWYRQAAGRGLQLLFYSVGIGQISSEVPQNLSASRPQDRQFILSSKKLLLSDSGFYLCAWSDARPWEQYFGPGTRLTVT.

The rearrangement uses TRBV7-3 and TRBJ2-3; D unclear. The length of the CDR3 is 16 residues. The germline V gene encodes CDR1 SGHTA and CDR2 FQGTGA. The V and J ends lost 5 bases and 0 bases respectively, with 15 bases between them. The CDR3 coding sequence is TGTGCCAGCAGCATCCCCCCCGAGGAGAGCACAGATACGCAGTATTTT. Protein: CASSIPPEESTDTQYF.

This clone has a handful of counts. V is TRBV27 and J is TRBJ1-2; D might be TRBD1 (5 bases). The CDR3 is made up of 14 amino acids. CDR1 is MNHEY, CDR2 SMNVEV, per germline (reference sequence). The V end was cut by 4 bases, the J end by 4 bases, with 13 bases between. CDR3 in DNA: TGTGCCAGCAGTTACTCGGGGGGAGCCTATGGCTACACCTTC. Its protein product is CASSYSGGAYGYTF.

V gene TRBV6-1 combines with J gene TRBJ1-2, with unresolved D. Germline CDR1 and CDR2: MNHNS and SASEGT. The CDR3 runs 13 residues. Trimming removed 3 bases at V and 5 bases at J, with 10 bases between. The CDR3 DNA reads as TGTGCCAGCAGTGAGATTCTGAGGTATGGCTACACCTTC. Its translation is CASSEILRYGYTF.

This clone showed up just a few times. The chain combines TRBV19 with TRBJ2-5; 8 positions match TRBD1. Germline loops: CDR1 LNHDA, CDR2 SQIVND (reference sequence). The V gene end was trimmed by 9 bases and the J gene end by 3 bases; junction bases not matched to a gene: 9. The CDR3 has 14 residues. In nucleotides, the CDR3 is TGTGCCAGCCAAGGGACAGGACTCAAAGAGACCCAGTACTTC. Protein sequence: CASQGTGLKETQYF. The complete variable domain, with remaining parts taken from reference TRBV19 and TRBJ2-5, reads DGGITQSPKYLFRKEGQNVTLSCEQNLNHDAMYWYRQDPGQGLRLIYYSQIVNDFQKGDIAEGYSVSREKKESFPLTVTSAQKNPTAFYLCASQGTGLKETQYFGPGTRLLVL.

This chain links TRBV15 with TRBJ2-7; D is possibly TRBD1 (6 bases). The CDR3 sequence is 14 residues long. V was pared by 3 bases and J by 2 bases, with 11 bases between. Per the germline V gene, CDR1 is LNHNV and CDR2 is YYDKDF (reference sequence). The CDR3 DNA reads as TGTGCCACCAGCAGGGGGGCAGGACCCTACGAGCAGTACTTC. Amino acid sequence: CATSRGAGPYEQYF.

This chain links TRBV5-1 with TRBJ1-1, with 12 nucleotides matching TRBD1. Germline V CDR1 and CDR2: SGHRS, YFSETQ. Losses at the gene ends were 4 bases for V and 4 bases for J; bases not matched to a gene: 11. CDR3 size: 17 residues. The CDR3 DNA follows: TGCGCCAGCAGCCCGGATCTGGGACAGGGGGCTCTCACTGAAGCTTTCTTT. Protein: CASSPDLGQGALTEAFF.

The CDR3 DNA sequence: TGTGCCAGCAGTAGGACGGTGGGGGGGGACTATGGCTACACCTTC. Its translation is CASSRTVGGDYGYTF. This chain links TRBV6-5 with TRBJ1-2; D perhaps matches TRBD1 (5 bases). V gave up 5 bases and J gave up 3 bases, with 16 bases separating them. This CDR3 has 15 amino acids. The germline V gene has CDR1 MNHEY and CDR2 SVGAGI.

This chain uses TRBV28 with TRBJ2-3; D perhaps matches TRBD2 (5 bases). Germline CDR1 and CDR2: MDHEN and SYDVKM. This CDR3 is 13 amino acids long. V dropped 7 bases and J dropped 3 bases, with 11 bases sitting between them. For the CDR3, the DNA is TGTGCCAGCACCGGACTTGAGACAGATACGCAGTATTTT. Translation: CASTGLETDTQYF. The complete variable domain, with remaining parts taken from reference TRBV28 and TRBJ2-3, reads DVKVTQSSRYLVKRTGEKVFLECVQDMDHENMFWYRQDPGLGLRLIYFSYDVKMKEKGDIPEGYSVSREKKERFSLILESASTNQTSMYLCASTGLETDTQYFGPGTRLTVL.

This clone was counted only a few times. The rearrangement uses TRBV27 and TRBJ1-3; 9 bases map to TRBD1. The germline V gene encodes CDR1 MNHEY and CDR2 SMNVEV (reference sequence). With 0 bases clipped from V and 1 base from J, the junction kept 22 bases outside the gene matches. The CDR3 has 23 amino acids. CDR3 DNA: TGTGCCAGCAGTTTATCCCCAGGGGGTCCGGGACAGGGTACCCTTCGGTCTGGAAACACCATATATTTT. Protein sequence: CASSLSPGGPGQGTLRSGNTIYF.

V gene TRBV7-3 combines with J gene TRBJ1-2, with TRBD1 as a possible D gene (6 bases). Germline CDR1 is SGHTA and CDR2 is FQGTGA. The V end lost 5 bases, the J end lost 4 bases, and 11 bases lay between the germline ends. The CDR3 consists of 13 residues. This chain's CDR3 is CASSPGTPYGYTF. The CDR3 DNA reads TGTGCCAGCAGCCCCGGGACACCCTATGGCTACACCTTC.

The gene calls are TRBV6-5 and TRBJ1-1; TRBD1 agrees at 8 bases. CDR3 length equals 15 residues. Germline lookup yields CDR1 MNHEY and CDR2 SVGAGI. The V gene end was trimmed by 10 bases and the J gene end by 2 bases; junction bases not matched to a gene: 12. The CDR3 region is CATRTGPGINTEAFF. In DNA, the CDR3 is TGTGCCACAAGGACAGGGCCAGGGATTAACACTGAAGCTTTCTTT.

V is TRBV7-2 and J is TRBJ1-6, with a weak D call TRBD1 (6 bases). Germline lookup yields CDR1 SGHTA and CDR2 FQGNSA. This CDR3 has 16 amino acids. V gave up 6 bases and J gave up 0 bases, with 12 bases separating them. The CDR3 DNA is TGTGCCAGCAGTACTACAGGGTTCTCCTATAATTCACCCCTCCACTTT. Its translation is CASSTTGFSYNSPLHF.

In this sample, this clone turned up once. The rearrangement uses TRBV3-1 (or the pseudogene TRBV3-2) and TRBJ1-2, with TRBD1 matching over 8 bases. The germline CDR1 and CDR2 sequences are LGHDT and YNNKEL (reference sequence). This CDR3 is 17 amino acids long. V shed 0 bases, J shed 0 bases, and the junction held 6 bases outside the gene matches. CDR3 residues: CASSQDRGTGANYGYTF. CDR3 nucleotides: TGTGCCAGCAGCCAAGATCGGGGGACAGGAGCTAACTATGGCTACACCTTC.